The 13 T cell receptor beta chains given below trace back to one sample, sequenced in a study of blood T cells in healthy people across ages. A second PCR of 7 to 11 cycles used a sample-barcoded 5' primer and a J-beta primer mix. Via MiXCR, TCRdb re-called the 5' RACE reads, giving one row per CDR3 protein. The sample holds hundreds of thousands of distinct CDR3 sequences, roughly three fifths seen once. The specimen sequenced was blood. These receptors were obtained from a man in his forties in good health.

This clonotype was found a few times. The CDR3 nucleotides are TGTGCCAGCAGCCCCCGACTAGCGGTTACCTACGAGCAGTACTTC. Translation gives CASSPRLAVTYEQYF. The chain employs TRBV7-8 and TRBJ2-7, with 9 nucleotides matching TRBD2. The ends lost 5 bases at V and 2 bases at J; junction bases unmatched: 7. Looked up from germline, CDR1 is SGHVS and CDR2 is FQNEAQ. CDR3 length: 15 residues.

The rearrangement uses TRBV12-3 or TRBV12-4 and TRBJ2-1; D not resolved. The CDR3 is made up of 15 amino acids. V was trimmed by 0 bases and J by 4 bases, leaving 10 bases between them. CDR3 coding DNA: TGTGCCAGCAGTTTAGCCCTGACCGGTTACAATGAGCAGTTCTTC. Its translation is CASSLALTGYNEQFF.

This chain links TRBV7-3 with TRBJ2-6; D uncertain. The CDR3 contains 8 residues. V was cut by 5 bases and J by 18 bases, with 5 bases left in between. The germline V gene has CDR1 SGHTA and CDR2 FQGTGA. CDR3 in DNA: TGTGCCAGCAGCCCCCCGACTTTC. This gives the protein CASSPPTF.

The chain joins TRBV13 to TRBJ1-4; 10 nucleotides match TRBD1. Trimming took 4 bases from V and 6 from J; bases not matched to a gene: 2. This CDR3 contains 14 residues. CDR1 and CDR2 from the germline V gene are PRHDT and FYEKMQ (reference sequence). CDR3 sequence (DNA): TGTGCCAGCAGCTCCGGGACAGGGGATGAAAAACTGTTTTTT. This translates into CASSSGTGDEKLFF.

The chain combines TRBV7-2 with TRBJ2-3; D is unresolved. Trimming shortened V by 2 bases and J by 4 bases, and 13 bases separated the two germline ends. Germline lookup yields CDR1 SGHTA and CDR2 FQGNSA. This CDR3 region has 15 residues. The CDR3 sequence is CASSLSSERPDTQYF. The CDR3 DNA reads TGTGCCAGCAGCTTATCGAGCGAACGGCCAGATACGCAGTATTTT.

This clonotype was found a few times. This chain joins TRBV7-2 and TRBJ1-6; D might be TRBD1 (5 bases). Trimming cost V 0 bases and J 9 bases, with 9 bases left between them. The germline CDR1 and CDR2 sequences are SGHTA and FQGNSA. CDR3 length: 14 residues. CDR3 coding DNA: TGTGCCAGCAGCTTAGCCAGGGCTAGTTCACCCCTCCACTTT. Its translation is CASSLARASSPLHF.

This clonotype occurred many times. This chain connects TRBV4-2 to TRBJ2-5, with no clear D. The CDR3 has 15 residues. Germline loops: CDR1 LGHNA, CDR2 YNFKEQ. Trimming removed 0 bases from V and 5 bases from J, with 13 bases in between. CDR3 sequence reads: CASSQDGVDEETQYF. The CDR3 region has the DNA TGTGCCAGCAGCCAAGATGGGGTGGACGAGGAGACCCAGTACTTC.

The genes are TRBV10-3 and TRBJ2-6, with 10 nucleotides matching TRBD1. Germline lookup yields CDR1 ENHRY and CDR2 SYGVKD. This CDR3 is 16 amino acids long. V shed 4 bases, J shed 0 bases, and the junction held 0 bases outside the gene matches. The CDR3 loop is CAISGDRGSGANVLTF. CDR3 in DNA: TGTGCCATCAGTGGGGACAGGGGCTCTGGGGCCAACGTCCTGACTTTC.

The genes are TRBV20-1 and TRBJ2-5; 8 nucleotides match TRBD2. The J call may be faulty, since TRBJ2-7 better matches the DNA end. CDR3 length: 14 residues. Germline CDR1 DFQATT, CDR2 SNEGSKA (reference sequence). CDR3 nucleotide sequence: TGCAGTGCTAGTCATGTAGCGGGATTTAACGAGCAGTACTTC. This sequence encodes CSASHVAGFNEQYF.

The rearrangement uses TRBV4-3 and TRBJ2-1; 7 bases match TRBD2. The CDR3 is made up of 19 amino acids. V dropped 0 bases and J dropped 2; count of bases not matched to a gene: 13. The V gene's germline CDR1 is LGHNA and CDR2 YSLEER. The chain's CDR3 is CASSQDPLGGEGAYNEQFF. The CDR3 coding sequence is TGCGCCAGCAGCCAAGATCCCCTCGGCGGGGAGGGAGCCTACAATGAGCAGTTCTTC.

The V gene is TRBV6-2 or TRBV6-3, the J gene TRBJ1-5; D is ambiguous. Germline CDR1 is MNHEY and CDR2 is SVGEGT. This CDR3 region has 12 residues. The V end lost 6 bases, the J end lost 4 bases, and 7 bases lay between the germline ends. The CDR3 loop is CASSHRNQPQHF. The CDR3 DNA reads TGTGCCAGCAGCCATCGGAATCAGCCCCAGCATTTT.

V usage is TRBV7-9 and J usage is TRBJ1-1; 7 nucleotides match TRBD1. This CDR3 is 13 amino acids long. The ends lost 10 bases at V and 3 bases at J; junction bases unmatched: 8. Germline V CDR1 and CDR2: SEHNR, FQNEAQ (reference sequence). The CDR3: CATKDQGDTEAFF. In DNA form, the CDR3 reads TGTGCCACCAAAGACCAGGGGGACACTGAAGCTTTCTTT.

The chain couples TRBV28 to TRBJ2-7; D is unclear. The germline V gene has CDR1 MDHEN and CDR2 SYDVKM. CDR3 length: 14 amino acids. Between the trimmed V and J ends, which lost 2 bases and 6 bases, there was a span of 14 bases. CDR3 nucleotides: TGTGCCAGCAGTTTAGCCTCTCTTAGGGTCGAGCAGTACTTC. Amino acids: CASSLASLRVEQYF.